This T cell receptor (beta chain) was found in a study of blood T cell repertoires in COVID-19. Whole-study context: Material from acute and convalescent COVID-19 was sourced from the United States, Italy and Spain. T cells, B-cell-depleted T cells, or PBMCs supplied cDNA or gDNA.

Some clones are missing from TCRdb's copy, which holds only in-frame ones; the method was immunoSEQ multiplex PCR. The sample lists 95,000 to 100,000 clones, around 87% occurring once. The junction had 2 bases not matched to a gene; V was cut back by 4 bases and J by 0 bases. This CDR3 region has 14 residues. Germline V lookup: CDR1 SGHKS, CDR2 YYEKEE (reference sequence). Only one count was recorded for this clone. This chain uses TRBV5-5 with TRBJ2-5; 8 bases map to TRBD2. The receptor's source is a woman aged 30 to 39 with acute or convalescent COVID-19. Material for sequencing was peripheral blood. The CDR3 here is CASSRLAYQETQYF. CDR3 coding DNA: TGTGCCAGCAGCCGACTAGCGTACCAAGAGACCCAGTACTTC.